These 19 T cell receptor beta chains came from one sample sequenced in a study of blood T cell repertoires in COVID-19. The table came from immunoSEQ multiplex PCR; TCRdb's copy has only in-frame clones and leaves some out. The sample has some 150,000 clones; 75% to 90% are singletons. The sample consisted of peripheral blood. The receptors originated from a man aged 60-69 years with acute or convalescent COVID-19.

The chain carries TRBV5-4 and TRBJ1-4; 7 nucleotides match TRBD1. Germline CDR1 SGHNT, CDR2 YYREEE (reference sequence). This CDR3 is 14 amino acids long. The ends lost 4 bases at V and 8 bases at J; junction bases unmatched: 8. CDR3: CASSQQGSSEKLFF. DNA for the CDR3: TGTGCCAGCAGCCAACAGGGGTCATCGGAAAAACTGTTTTTT.

This clone was seen a few times. This chain uses TRBV19 with TRBJ1-1, with 9 bases identical to TRBD1. V shed 2 bases and J 4 bases; nucleotides not matched to a gene: 2. Germline loops: CDR1 LNHDA, CDR2 SQIVND (reference sequence). This CDR3 spans 14 amino acids. Here the CDR3 DNA reads TGTGCCAGTAGTATACCGACAGGGGGCACTGAAGCTTTCTTT. Translating gives CASSIPTGGTEAFF.

The J gene is TRBJ1-4, the V gene TRBV6-6; 11 bases map to TRBD1. The CDR3 is made up of 12 amino acids. The junction had 2 bases not matched to a gene; V was cut back by 10 bases and J by 7 bases. Germline CDR1 and CDR2: MNHNY and SVGAGI (reference sequence). The chain's CDR3 is CATGTGGEKLFF. The CDR3 nucleotides read TGTGCCACTGGGACAGGGGGTGAAAAACTGTTTTTT.

The chain couples TRBV24-1 to TRBJ2-1; weak D call: TRBD2 (6 bases). V lost 4 bases, J lost 8 bases, and 8 bases lay in between. The CDR3 spans 12 residues. The germline V gene encodes CDR1 KGHDR and CDR2 SFDVKD. The CDR3 is CATSDSGDEQFF. Here the CDR3 DNA reads TGTGCCACCAGTGACTCGGGGGATGAGCAGTTCTTC.

The chain employs TRBV28 and TRBJ1-5; the D is unclear. The CDR3 runs to 12 residues. In germline, CDR1 is MDHEN, CDR2 SYDVKM. V lost 5 bases to trimming and J lost 9 bases, with 11 bases between them. For the CDR3, the DNA is TGTGCCAGCAGTCGACTCTCCGGGCCCCAGCATTTT. This translates into CASSRLSGPQHF.

V and J are TRBV27 and TRBJ1-5, with D hard to call. Per germline, CDR1 MNHEY and CDR2 SMNVEV (reference sequence). Trimming stripped 6 bases from V and 4 bases from J, with 13 bases between. The length of the CDR3 is 14 residues. Here the CDR3 reads CASSLREGNQPQHF. CDR3 coding DNA: TGTGCCAGCAGCTTACGGGAGGGTAATCAGCCCCAGCATTTT.

The chain couples TRBV12-3 or TRBV12-4 to TRBJ1-2; weak D call: TRBD1 (5 bases). This CDR3 is built from 13 residues. Trimming took 1 base from V and 7 from J, leaving 10 bases between them. CDR3 sequence: CASSLGQGGGYTF. As DNA, the CDR3 is TGTGCCAGCAGTTTAGGGCAGGGCGGTGGCTACACCTTC.

The rearrangement joins TRBV18 to TRBJ2-7; 7 bases align to TRBD2. This CDR3 spans 14 amino acids. The V and J ends lost 2 bases and 4 bases, in that order; junction bases with no gene match: 5. Germline V gene lookup returns CDR1 KGHSH and CDR2 LQKENI. Written as DNA, the CDR3 is TGTGCCAGCTCACCAGGCAGGGAGGGGTACGAGCAGTACTTC. Amino acids: CASSPGREGYEQYF.

The sample holds one count of this clone. The rearrangement joins TRBV19 to TRBJ1-5, with D possibly matching TRBD1 (6 bases). Germline V gives CDR1 LNHDA, CDR2 SQIVND (reference sequence). The CDR3 has 13 residues. Trimming removed 4 bases from V and 4 bases from J, with 8 bases in between. The CDR3 DNA reads as TGTGCCAGTAGTAGCACAGGGAATCAGCCCCAGCATTTT. Translating it yields CASSSTGNQPQHF. Together with reference TRBV19 and TRBJ1-5, the CDR3 gives the full variable domain: DGGITQSPKYLFRKEGQNVTLSCEQNLNHDAMYWYRQDPGQGLRLIYYSQIVNDFQKGDIAEGYSVSREKKESFPLTVTSAQKNPTAFYLCASSSTGNQPQHFGDGTRLSIL.

This clone is a singleton in its sample. This chain connects TRBV10-3 to TRBJ1-1; D is ambiguous. CDR3 length equals 11 residues. In germline, CDR1 is ENHRY, CDR2 SYGVKD. V lost 8 bases to trimming and J lost 1 base, with 5 bases between them. The CDR3 DNA reads as TGTGCCATCGCGGAGAACACTGAAGCTTTCTTT. This gives the protein CAIAENTEAFF.

This clone was seen more than once but under ten times. This chain uses TRBV4-1 with TRBJ2-7; the match to TRBD1 covers 9 bases. Unmatched junction bases numbered 12, after V lost 0 bases and J lost 0 bases. The CDR3 has 19 residues. Germline CDR1 reads MGHRA; CDR2 reads YSYEKL. The CDR3 loop reads CASSQDMGQGAVSSYEQYF. CDR3 nucleotides: TGCGCCAGCAGCCAAGATATGGGACAGGGCGCTGTTAGCTCCTACGAGCAGTACTTC.

The chain links TRBV24-1 to TRBJ2-5, with 9 bases aligning to TRBD2. Losses at the gene ends were 2 bases for V and 4 bases for J; bases not matched to a gene: 4. CDR1 is KGHDR and CDR2 is SFDVKD in the germline V gene. This CDR3 region has 15 residues. The DNA of the CDR3 is TGTGCCACCAGTGATTGGGGCGGGAGGGGAGAGACCCAGTACTTC. Residues: CATSDWGGRGETQYF.

The rearrangement links TRBV14 to TRBJ1-3; no clear D. Germline V gene lookup returns CDR1 SGHDN and CDR2 FVKESK. Trimming cost V 7 bases and J 0 bases, with 10 bases left between them. CDR3 size: 14 residues. The CDR3 spells CASTPGHSGNTIYF. In nucleotides, the CDR3 is TGTGCCAGCACACCGGGTCACTCTGGAAACACCATATATTTT.

This clone appeared a few times. The V and J genes are TRBV11-3 and TRBJ1-2; no clear D. V was clipped by 1 base and J by 8 bases, with 23 bases between them. The CDR3 covers 17 residues. Germline-derived CDR1 and CDR2 are SGHNT and YENEEA. The CDR3 coding sequence is TGTGCCAGCAGCTTAGTTTCGAGTTACTGTGAGCGTAGCGGCTACACCTTC. Encoded protein: CASSLVSSYCERSGYTF.

The table lists this clone with a count of one. This CDR3 is also generated by other DNA sequences in the sample. J is TRBJ1-1 and V is TRBV5-1; D may be TRBD1 (6 bases). The germline CDR1 and CDR2 sequences are SGHRS and YFSETQ. CDR3 size: 14 residues. V was cut by 0 bases and J by 1 base, with 7 bases left in between. In DNA, the CDR3 is TGCGCCAGCAGCTTGGACAGGGCGAACACTGAAGCTTTCTTT. This encodes CASSLDRANTEAFF. Together with reference TRBV5-1 and TRBJ1-1, the CDR3 gives the full variable domain: KAGVTQTPRYLIKTRGQQVTLSCSPISGHRSVSWYQQTPGQGLQFLFEYFSETQRNKGNFPGRFSGRQFSNSRSEMNVSTLELGDSALYLCASSLDRANTEAFFGQGTRLTVV.

The rearrangement joins TRBV4-3 to TRBJ1-2; no definite D call. There are 16 residues in the CDR3. Trimming shortened V by 0 bases and J by 4 bases, and 15 bases separated the two germline ends. Germline V gene lookup returns CDR1 LGHNA and CDR2 YSLEER. The CDR3 region is CASSQDWASPSYGYTF. In DNA form, the CDR3 reads TGCGCCAGCAGCCAAGATTGGGCGTCCCCCTCCTATGGCTACACCTTC.

The chain joins TRBV5-6 to TRBJ1-6; a possible D gene is TRBD1 (5 bases). CDR1 and CDR2 from the germline V gene are SGHDT and YYEEEE. The CDR3 runs 15 residues. Trimming shortened V by 1 base and J by 10 bases, and 15 bases separated the two germline ends. The chain's CDR3 is CASSLSGGTRSPLHF. The CDR3 DNA sequence: TGTGCCAGCAGCTTGTCCGGGGGTACGAGATCACCCCTCCACTTT. Drawing the rest from reference TRBV5-6 and TRBJ1-6, the complete variable domain is DAGVTQSPTHLIKTRGQQVTLRCSPKSGHDTVSWYQQALGQGPQFIFQYYEEEERQRGNFPDRFSGHQFPNYSSELNVNALLLGDSALYLCASSLSGGTRSPLHFGNGTRLTVT.

V is TRBV19 and J is TRBJ1-5; possibly TRBD1 for D (6 bases). The CDR3 has 13 residues. The germline V gene has CDR1 LNHDA and CDR2 SQIVND (reference sequence). V was pared by 4 bases and J by 2 bases, with 6 bases between. CDR3 region: CASSNRGNQPQHF. CDR3 nucleotides: TGTGCCAGTAGTAACAGGGGCAATCAGCCCCAGCATTTT.

V gene TRBV6-5 combines with J gene TRBJ2-7, with a tentative D call TRBD1 (6 bases). Germline V gene lookup returns CDR1 MNHEY and CDR2 SVGAGI. Trimming removed 2 bases at V and 0 bases at J, with 11 bases between. The CDR3 runs 15 residues. As DNA, the CDR3 is TGTGCCAGCAGTTACAATCTACAGGGCTCCTACGAGCAGTACTTC. Protein: CASSYNLQGSYEQYF.